This entry features one T cell receptor (beta chain) sequence. The data were obtained in a study of blood T cell repertoires in COVID-19. Study summary: COVID-19 samples, acute and convalescent, were from the United States, Italy and Spain. PBMCs, B-cell-depleted T cells, or T cells provided the cDNA or gDNA that made up the material.

V lost 6 bases, J lost 8 bases, and 16 bases stayed unmatched. CDR3 size: 16 residues. Per germline, CDR1 MNHEY and CDR2 SVGEGT. Authors' data handling: Reference gene primer amplification yielded estimated nucleated cell counts. TCRdb's table, derived via immunoSEQ multiplex PCR, lists solely in-frame clones and lacks some. V, J and clone size derive from that table, while D and trimming were established from the DNA sequence. The data hold about 97,000 clones, with around 80% observed a single time. Sequenced: peripheral blood. V and J are TRBV6-2 or TRBV6-3 and TRBJ2-1, with TRBD2 matching over 7 bases. This sequence originates from a man aged 55 to 70 with active or convalescent COVID-19. CDR3 in amino acids: CASSPPTSAGTHEQFF. CDR3 coding DNA: TGTGCCAGCAGCCCTCCCACTAGCGCCGGTACGCATGAGCAGTTCTTC.